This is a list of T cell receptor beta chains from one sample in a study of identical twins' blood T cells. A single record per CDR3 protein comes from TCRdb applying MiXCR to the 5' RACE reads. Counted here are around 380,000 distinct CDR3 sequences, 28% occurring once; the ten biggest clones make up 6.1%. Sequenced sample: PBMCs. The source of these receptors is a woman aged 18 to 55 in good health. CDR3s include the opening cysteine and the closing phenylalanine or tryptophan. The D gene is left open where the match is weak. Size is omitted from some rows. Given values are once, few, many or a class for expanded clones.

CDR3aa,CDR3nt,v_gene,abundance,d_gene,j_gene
CASSFLPSSGNAIYF,TGTGCCAGCAGCTTTTTACCGAGCTCTGGAAACGCCATATATTTT,TRBV7-3,.,.,TRBJ1-3
CSASEYSRGSGELFF,TGCAGTGCTAGCGAATACTCCAGGGGATCCGGGGAGCTGTTTTTT,TRBV20-1,.,.,TRBJ2-2
CASSLPGIGEQFF,TGCGCCAGCAGCTTGCCGGGGATAGGTGAGCAGTTCTTC,TRBV5-1,.,.,TRBJ2-1
CASTTGSGNTIYF,TGTGCCAGCACGACAGGCTCTGGAAACACCATATATTTT,TRBV18,few,.,TRBJ1-3
CASSSSGRVYGYTF,TGTGCCAGCAGCTCCAGCGGGAGAGTCTATGGCTACACCTTC,TRBV7-9,.,.,TRBJ1-2
CSVVPAGGTEAFF,TGCAGCGTTGTTCCTGCAGGCGGTACTGAAGCTTTCTTT,TRBV29-1,few,.,TRBJ1-1
CASSLWGGDGQYF,TGTGCCAGCAGTTTATGGGGGGGCGACGGGCAGTATTTT,TRBV12-3/TRBV12-4,.,.,TRBJ2-3
CAWWLAVDTQYF,TGTGCCTGGTGGCTAGCGGTAGATACGCAGTATTTT,TRBV30,.,TRBD2,TRBJ2-3
CASRGRNEQFF,TGTGCCAGCAGGGGACGAAATGAGCAGTTCTTC,TRBV12-3/TRBV12-4,once,.,TRBJ2-1
CASSAELGPLHF,TGTGCCAGCAGTGCAGAACTAGGACCCCTCCACTTT,TRBV2,.,.,TRBJ1-6
CASSQGNLEKLFF,TGTGCCAGCAGTCAGGGGAATCTGGAAAAACTGTTTTTT,TRBV12-3/TRBV12-4,many,.,TRBJ1-4
CASSRLGQLNEQFF,TGTGCCAGCAGCCGTCTTGGACAGCTCAATGAGCAGTTCTTC,TRBV14,.,.,TRBJ2-1
CASSPRDNYGYTF,TGTGCCAGCAGTCCCCGGGACAACTATGGCTACACCTTC,TRBV12-3/TRBV12-4,.,.,TRBJ1-2
CASSLRDEQFF,TGTGCCAGCAGTCTACGCGATGAGCAGTTCTTC,TRBV5-6,many,.,TRBJ2-1
CASSLAQAGVEAFF,TGTGCCAGCAGCTTAGCGCAGGCAGGGGTTGAAGCTTTCTTT,TRBV7-9,few,.,TRBJ1-1
CASSPGLAREQFF,TGTGCCAGCAGCCCAGGACTAGCCAGGGAGCAGTTCTTC,TRBV11-2,.,TRBD2,TRBJ2-1